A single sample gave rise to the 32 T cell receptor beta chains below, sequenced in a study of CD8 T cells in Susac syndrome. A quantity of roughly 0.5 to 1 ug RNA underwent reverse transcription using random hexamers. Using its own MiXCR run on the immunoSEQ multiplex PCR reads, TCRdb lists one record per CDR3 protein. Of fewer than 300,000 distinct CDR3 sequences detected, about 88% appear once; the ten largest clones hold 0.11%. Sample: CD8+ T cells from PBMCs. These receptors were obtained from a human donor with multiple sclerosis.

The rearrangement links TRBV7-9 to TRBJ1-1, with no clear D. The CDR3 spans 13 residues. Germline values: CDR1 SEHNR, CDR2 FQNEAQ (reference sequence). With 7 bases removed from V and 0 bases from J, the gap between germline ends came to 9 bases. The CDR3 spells CASTASVNTEAFF. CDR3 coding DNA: TGTGCCAGCACAGCTTCGGTGAACACTGAAGCTTTCTTT.

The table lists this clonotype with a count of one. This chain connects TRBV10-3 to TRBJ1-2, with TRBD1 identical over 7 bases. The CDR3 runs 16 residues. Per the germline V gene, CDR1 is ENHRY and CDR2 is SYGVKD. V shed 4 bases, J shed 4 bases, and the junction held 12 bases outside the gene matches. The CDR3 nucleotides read TGTGCCATCAGTGGATGGGACGGGACAGCCCTCTATGGCTACACCTTC. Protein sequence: CAISGWDGTALYGYTF.

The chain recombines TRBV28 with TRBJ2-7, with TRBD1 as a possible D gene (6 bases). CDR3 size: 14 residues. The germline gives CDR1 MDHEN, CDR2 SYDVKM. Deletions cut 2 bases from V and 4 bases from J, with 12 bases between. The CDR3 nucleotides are TGTGCCAGCAGTTTACCTATGGACAGTTACGAGCAGTACTTC. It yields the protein CASSLPMDSYEQYF.

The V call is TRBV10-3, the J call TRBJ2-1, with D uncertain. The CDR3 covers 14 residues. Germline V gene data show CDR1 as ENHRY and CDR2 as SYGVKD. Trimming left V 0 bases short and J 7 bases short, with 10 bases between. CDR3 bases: TGTGCCATCAGTGAGTCAAGGCCAGCAAATGAGCAGTTCTTC. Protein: CAISESRPANEQFF.

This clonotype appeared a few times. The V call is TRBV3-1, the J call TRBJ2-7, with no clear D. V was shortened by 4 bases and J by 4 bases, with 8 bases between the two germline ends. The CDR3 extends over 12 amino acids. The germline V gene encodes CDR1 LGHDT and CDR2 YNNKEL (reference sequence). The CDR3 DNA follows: TGTGCCAGCAGCCGCTCGGTTTACGAGCAGTACTTC. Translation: CASSRSVYEQYF.

The CDR3 nucleotides read TGCGCCAGCAGCCAAGTGGCAGGGCGGCAAGAGACCCAGTACTTC. It translates to CASSQVAGRQETQYF. The chain joins TRBV4-1 to TRBJ2-5, with D possibly matching TRBD1 (5 bases). Trimming took off 1 base at V and 2 bases at J, with 11 bases between the two ends. The germline CDR1 and CDR2 sequences are MGHRA and YSYEKL. The CDR3 consists of 15 residues.

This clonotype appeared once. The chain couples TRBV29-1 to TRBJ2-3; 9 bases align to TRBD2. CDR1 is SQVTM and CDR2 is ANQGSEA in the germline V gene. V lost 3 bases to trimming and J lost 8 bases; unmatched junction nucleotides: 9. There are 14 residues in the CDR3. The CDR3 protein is CSVEGGRAIGTQYF. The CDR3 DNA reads TGCAGCGTTGAGGGCGGGAGGGCCATTGGTACGCAGTATTTT.

The CDR3 loop reads CASSIERSNQETQYF. CDR3 DNA sequence: TGTGCCAGTAGCATCGAGCGCAGCAACCAAGAGACCCAGTACTTC. The rearrangement links TRBV19 to TRBJ2-5; D remains unclear. The CDR3 length is 15 residues. V gave up 6 bases and J gave up 0 bases, with 14 bases separating them. Germline loops: CDR1 LNHDA, CDR2 SQIVND (reference sequence). The full variable domain, completed using reference TRBV19 and TRBJ2-5, is DGGITQSPKYLFRKEGQNVTLSCEQNLNHDAMYWYRQDPGQGLRLIYYSQIVNDFQKGDIAEGYSVSREKKESFPLTVTSAQKNPTAFYLCASSIERSNQETQYFGPGTRLLVL.

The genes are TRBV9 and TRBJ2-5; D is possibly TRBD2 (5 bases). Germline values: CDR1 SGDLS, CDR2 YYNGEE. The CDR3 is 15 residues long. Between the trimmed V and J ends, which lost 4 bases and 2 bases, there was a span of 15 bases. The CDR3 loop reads CASSSWVREQETQYF. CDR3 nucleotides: TGTGCCAGCAGCTCTTGGGTGAGGGAGCAAGAGACCCAGTACTTC.

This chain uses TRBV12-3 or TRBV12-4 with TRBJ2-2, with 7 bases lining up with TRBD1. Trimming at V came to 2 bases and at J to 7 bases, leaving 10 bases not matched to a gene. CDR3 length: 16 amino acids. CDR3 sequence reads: CASSLPGGEGGGELFF. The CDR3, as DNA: TGTGCCAGCAGTTTACCAGGGGGAGAAGGGGGCGGGGAGCTGTTTTTT.

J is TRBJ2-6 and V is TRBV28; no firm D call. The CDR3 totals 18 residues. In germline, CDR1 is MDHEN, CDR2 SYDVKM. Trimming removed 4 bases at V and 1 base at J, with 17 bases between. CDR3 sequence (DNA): TGTGCCAGCAGTTCACAGCAACTAATGCCTTCTGGGGCCAACGTCCTGACTTTC. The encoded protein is CASSSQQLMPSGANVLTF. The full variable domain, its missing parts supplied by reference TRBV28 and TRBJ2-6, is DVKVTQSSRYLVKRTGEKVFLECVQDMDHENMFWYRQDPGLGLRLIYFSYDVKMKEKGDIPEGYSVSREKKERFSLILESASTNQTSMYLCASSSQQLMPSGANVLTFGAGSRLTVL.

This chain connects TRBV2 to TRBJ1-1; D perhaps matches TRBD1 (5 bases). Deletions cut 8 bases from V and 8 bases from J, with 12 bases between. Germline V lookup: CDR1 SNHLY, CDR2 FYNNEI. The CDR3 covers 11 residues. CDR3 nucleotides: TGTGCCAGCGGACACGGGGGGGAAGCTTTCTTT. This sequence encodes CASGHGGEAFF.

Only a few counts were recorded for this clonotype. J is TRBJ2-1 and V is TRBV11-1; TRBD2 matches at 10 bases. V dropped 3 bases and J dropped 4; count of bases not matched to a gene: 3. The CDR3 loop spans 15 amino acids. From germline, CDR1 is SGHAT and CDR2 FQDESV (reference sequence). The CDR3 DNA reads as TGTGCCAGCAGCTTCGGGACTAGCGATTACAATGAGCAGTTCTTC. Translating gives CASSFGTSDYNEQFF.

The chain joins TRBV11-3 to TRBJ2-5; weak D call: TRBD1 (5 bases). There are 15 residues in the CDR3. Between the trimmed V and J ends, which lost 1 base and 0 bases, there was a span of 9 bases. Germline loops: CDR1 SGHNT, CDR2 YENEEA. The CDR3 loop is CASSLGTDNQETQYF. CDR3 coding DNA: TGTGCCAGCAGCTTAGGGACGGACAACCAAGAGACCCAGTACTTC.

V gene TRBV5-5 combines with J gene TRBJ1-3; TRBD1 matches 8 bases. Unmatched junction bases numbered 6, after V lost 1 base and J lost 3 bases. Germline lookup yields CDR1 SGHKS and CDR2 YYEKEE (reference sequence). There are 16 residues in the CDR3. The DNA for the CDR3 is TGTGCCAGCAGCTTGTATTCAGGGGGCGATGGAAACACCATATATTTT. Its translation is CASSLYSGGDGNTIYF. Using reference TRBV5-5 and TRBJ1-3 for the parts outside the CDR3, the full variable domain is DAGVTQSPTHLIKTRGQQVTLRCSPISGHKSVSWYQQVLGQGPQFIFQYYEKEERGRGNFPDRFSARQFPNYSSELNVNALLLGDSALYLCASSLYSGGDGNTIYFGEGSWLTVV.

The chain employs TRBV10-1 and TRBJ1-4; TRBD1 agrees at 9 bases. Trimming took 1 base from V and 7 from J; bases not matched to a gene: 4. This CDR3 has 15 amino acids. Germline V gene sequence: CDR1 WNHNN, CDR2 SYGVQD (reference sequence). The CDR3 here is CASSEWTGEFEKLFF. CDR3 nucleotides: TGCGCCAGCAGTGAGTGGACAGGGGAATTTGAAAAACTGTTTTTT.

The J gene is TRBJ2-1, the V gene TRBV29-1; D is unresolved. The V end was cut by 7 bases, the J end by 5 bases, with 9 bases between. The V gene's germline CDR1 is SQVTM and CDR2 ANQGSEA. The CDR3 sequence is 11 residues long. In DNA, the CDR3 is TGCAGCGCCGAAAGGCACAATGAGCAGTTCTTC. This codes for CSAERHNEQFF.

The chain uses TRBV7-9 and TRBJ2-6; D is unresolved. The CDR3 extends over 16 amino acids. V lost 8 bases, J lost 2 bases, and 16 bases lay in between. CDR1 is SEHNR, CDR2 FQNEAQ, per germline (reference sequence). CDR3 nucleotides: TGTGCCAGCGAGACGCTCCGTGGGGCTGGGGCCAACGTCCTGACTTTC. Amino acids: CASETLRGAGANVLTF.

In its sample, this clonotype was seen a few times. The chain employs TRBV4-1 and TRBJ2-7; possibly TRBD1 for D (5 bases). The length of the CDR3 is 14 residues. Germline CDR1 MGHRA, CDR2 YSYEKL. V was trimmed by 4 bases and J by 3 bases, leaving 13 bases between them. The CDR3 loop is CASSPIQVGYEQYF. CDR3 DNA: TGCGCCAGCAGCCCAATACAGGTGGGCTACGAGCAGTACTTC.

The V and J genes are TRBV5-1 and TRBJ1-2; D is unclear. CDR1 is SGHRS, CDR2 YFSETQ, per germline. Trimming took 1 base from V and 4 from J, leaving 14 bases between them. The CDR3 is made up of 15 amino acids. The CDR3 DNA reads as TGCGCCAGCAGCTTGTCGGACGTAAGATCCTATGGCTACACCTTC. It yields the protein CASSLSDVRSYGYTF.

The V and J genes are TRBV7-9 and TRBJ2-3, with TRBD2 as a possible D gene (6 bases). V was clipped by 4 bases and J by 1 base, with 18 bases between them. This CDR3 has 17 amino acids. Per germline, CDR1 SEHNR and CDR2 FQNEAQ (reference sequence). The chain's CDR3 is CASSSRGGGIRTDTQYF. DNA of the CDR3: TGTGCCAGCAGCTCCCGGGGCGGCGGGATTCGCACAGATACGCAGTATTTT.

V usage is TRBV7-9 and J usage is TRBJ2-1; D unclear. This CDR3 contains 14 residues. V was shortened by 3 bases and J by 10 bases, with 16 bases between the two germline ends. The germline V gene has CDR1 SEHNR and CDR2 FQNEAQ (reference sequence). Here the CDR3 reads CASSLQQRSWEQFF. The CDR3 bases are TGTGCCAGCAGCTTGCAGCAGAGGTCTTGGGAGCAGTTCTTC.

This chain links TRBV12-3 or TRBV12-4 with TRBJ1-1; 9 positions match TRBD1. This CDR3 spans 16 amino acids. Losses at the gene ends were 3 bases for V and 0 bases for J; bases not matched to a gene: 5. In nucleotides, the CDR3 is TGTGCCAGCAGTTTCCAGACAGGGGGTTTGAACACTGAAGCTTTCTTT. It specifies CASSFQTGGLNTEAFF.

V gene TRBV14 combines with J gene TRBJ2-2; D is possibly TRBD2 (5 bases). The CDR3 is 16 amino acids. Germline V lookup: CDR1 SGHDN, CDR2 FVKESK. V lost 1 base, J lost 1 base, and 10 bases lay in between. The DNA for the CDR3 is TGTGCCAGCAGCCAAGCTGCGGGCCTGAACACCGGGGAGCTGTTTTTT. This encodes CASSQAAGLNTGELFF. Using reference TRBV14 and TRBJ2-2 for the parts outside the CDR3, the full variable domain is EAGVTQFPSHSVIEKGQTVTLRCDPISGHDNLYWYRRVMGKEIKFLLHFVKESKQDESGMPNNRFLAERTGGTYSTLKVQPAELEDSGVYFCASSQAAGLNTGELFFGEGSRLTVL.

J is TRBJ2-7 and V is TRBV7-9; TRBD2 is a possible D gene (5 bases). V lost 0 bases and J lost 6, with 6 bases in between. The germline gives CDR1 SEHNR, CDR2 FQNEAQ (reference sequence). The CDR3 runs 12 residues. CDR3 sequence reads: CASSLAGAEQYF. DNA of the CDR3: TGTGCCAGCAGCTTAGCGGGAGCCGAGCAGTACTTC.

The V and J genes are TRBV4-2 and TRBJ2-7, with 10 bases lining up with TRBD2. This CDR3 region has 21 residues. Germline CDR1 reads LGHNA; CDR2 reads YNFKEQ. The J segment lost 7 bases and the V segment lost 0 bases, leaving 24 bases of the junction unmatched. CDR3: CASSQELTVLAGNILAWEQYF. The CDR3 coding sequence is TGTGCCAGCAGCCAAGAGTTGACGGTACTAGCGGGGAACATCCTAGCTTGGGAGCAGTACTTC.

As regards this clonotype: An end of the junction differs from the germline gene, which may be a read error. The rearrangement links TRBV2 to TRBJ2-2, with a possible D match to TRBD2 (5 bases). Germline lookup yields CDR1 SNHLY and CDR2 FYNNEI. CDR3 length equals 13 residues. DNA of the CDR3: TGTGTCGGCGCGGAGCTCAACACCGGGGAGCTTTTTTTT. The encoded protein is CVGAELNTGELFF.

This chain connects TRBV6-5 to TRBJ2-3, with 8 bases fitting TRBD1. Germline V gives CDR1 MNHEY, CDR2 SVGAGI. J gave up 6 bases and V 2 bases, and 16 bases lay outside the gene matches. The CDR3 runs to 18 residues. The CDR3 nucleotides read TGTGCCAGCAGTTACCCCAGGGGACAGGCAACTGAGACGGATACGCAGTATTTT. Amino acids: CASSYPRGQATETDTQYF.

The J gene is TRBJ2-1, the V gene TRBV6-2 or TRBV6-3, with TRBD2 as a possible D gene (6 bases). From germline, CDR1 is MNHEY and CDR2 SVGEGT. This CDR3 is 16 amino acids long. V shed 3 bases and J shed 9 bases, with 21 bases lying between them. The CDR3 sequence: CASSYVPPSVSTEQFF. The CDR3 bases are TGTGCCAGCAGTTATGTCCCGCCTAGCGTCTCTACTGAGCAGTTCTTC.

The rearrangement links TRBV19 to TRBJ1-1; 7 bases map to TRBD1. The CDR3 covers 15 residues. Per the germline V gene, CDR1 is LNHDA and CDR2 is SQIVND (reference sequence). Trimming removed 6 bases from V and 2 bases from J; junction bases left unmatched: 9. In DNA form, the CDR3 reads TGTGCCAGTAGGGTGAGGACAGGAGCTAACACTGAAGCTTTCTTT. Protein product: CASRVRTGANTEAFF. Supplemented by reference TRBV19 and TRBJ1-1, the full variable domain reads DGGITQSPKYLFRKEGQNVTLSCEQNLNHDAMYWYRQDPGQGLRLIYYSQIVNDFQKGDIAEGYSVSREKKESFPLTVTSAQKNPTAFYLCASRVRTGANTEAFFGQGTRLTVV.

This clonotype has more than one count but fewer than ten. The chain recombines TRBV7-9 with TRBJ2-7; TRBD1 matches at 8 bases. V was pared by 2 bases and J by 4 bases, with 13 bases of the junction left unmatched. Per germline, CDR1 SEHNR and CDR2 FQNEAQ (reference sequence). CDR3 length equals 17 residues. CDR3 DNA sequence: TGTGCCAGCAGCTTATCTTTCGGACAGGGAGATTCGTACGAGCAGTACTTC. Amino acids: CASSLSFGQGDSYEQYF.

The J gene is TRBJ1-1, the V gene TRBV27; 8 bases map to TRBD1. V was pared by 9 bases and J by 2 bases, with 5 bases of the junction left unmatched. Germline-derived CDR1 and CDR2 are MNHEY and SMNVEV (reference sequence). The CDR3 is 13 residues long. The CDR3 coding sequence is TGTGCCAGTCACGGACAGGGAAACACTGAAGCTTTCTTT. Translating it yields CASHGQGNTEAFF.